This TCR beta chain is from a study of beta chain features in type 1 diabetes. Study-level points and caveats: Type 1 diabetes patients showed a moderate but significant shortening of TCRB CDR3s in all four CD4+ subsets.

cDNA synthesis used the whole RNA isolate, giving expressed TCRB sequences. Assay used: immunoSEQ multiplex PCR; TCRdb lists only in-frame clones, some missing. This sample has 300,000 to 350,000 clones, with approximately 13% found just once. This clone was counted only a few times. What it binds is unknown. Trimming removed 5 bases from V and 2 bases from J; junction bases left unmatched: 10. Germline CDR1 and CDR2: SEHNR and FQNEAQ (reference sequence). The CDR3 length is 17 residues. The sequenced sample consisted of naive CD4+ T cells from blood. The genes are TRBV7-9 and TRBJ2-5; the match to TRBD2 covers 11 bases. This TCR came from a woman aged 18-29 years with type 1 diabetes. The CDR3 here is CASSRIIGTSGQETQYF. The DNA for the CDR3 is TGTGCCAGCAGCCGTATCATAGGGACTAGCGGACAAGAGACCCAGTACTTC.